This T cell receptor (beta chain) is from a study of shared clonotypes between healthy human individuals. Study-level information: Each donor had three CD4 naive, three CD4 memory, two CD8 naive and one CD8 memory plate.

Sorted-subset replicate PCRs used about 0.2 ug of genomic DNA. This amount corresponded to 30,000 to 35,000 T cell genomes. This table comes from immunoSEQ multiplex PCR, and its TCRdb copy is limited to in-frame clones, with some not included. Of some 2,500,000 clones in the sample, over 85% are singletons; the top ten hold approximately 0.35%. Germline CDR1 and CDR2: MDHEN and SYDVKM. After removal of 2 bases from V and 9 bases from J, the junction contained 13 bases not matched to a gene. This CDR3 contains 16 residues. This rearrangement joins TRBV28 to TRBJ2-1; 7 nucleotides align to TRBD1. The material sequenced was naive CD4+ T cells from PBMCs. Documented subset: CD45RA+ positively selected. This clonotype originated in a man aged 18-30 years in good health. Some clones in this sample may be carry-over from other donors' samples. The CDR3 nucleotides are TGTGCCAGCAGTTTAGGGTGGACAGGCTACACGGGTGAGCAGTTCTTC. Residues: CASSLGWTGYTGEQFF.